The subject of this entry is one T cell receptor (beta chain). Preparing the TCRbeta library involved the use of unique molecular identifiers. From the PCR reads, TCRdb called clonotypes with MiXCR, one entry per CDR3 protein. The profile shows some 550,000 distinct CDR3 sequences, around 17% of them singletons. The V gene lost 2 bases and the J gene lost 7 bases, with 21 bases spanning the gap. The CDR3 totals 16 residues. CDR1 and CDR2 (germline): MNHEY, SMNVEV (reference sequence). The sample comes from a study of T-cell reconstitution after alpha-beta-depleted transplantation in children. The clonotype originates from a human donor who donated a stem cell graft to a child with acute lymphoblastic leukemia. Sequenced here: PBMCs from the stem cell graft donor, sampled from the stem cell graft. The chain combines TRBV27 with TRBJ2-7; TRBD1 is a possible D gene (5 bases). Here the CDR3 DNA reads TGTGCCAGCAGTTTAACTGGCCTCTGGGGCGAAGAAGAGCAGTACTTC. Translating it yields CASSLTGLWGEEEQYF.